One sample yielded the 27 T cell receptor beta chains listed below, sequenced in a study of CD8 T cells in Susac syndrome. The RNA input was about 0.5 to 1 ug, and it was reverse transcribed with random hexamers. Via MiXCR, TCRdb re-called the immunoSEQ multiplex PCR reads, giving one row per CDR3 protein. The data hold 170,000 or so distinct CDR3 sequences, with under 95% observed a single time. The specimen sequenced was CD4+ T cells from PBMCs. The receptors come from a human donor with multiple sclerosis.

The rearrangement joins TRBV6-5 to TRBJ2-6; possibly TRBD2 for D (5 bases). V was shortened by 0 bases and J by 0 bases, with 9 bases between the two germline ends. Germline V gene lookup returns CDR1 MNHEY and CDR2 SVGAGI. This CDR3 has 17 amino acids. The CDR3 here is CASSYSGVASGANVLTF. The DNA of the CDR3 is TGTGCCAGCAGTTACTCCGGGGTTGCCTCTGGGGCCAACGTCCTGACTTTC.

CDR3 DNA: TGTGCCAGCAGCCTAATCATGCAGCCCCAGCATTTT. Its translation is CASSLIMQPQHF. This chain links TRBV12-3 or TRBV12-4 with TRBJ1-5; D ambiguous. Trimming removed 6 bases at V and 7 bases at J, with 10 bases between. This CDR3 spans 12 amino acids.

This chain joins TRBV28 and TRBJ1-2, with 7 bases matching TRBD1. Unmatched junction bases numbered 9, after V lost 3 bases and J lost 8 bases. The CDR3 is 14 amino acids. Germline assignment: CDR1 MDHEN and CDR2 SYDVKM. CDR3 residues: CASSLSARGRGYTF. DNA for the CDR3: TGTGCCAGCAGTTTGTCGGCGAGGGGGCGGGGCTACACCTTC.

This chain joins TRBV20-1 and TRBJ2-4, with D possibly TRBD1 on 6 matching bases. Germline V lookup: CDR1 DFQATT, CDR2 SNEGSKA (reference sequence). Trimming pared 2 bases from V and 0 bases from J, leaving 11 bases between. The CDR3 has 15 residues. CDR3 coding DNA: TGCAGTGCTAGAAAGGACAGTCTAGCCAAAAACATTCAGTACTTC. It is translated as CSARKDSLAKNIQYF.

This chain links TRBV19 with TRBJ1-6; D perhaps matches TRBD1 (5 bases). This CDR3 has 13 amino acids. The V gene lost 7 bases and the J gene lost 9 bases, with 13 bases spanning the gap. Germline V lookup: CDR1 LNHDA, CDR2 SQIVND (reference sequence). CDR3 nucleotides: TGTGCCAGTAATCCAGGGCCTTCTTCACCCCTCCACTTT. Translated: CASNPGPSSPLHF.

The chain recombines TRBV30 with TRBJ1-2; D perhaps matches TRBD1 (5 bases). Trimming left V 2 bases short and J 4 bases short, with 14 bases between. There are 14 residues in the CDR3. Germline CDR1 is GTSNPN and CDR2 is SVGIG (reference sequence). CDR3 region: CAWSLGVPSYGYTF. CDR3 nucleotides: TGTGCCTGGAGTTTGGGGGTCCCAAGCTATGGCTACACCTTC.

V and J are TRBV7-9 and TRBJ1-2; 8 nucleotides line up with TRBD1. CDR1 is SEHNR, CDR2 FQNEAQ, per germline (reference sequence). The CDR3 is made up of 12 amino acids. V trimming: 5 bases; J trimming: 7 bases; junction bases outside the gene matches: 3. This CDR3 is CASSQGAVGYTF. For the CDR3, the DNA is TGTGCCAGCAGCCAGGGGGCGGTTGGCTACACCTTC.

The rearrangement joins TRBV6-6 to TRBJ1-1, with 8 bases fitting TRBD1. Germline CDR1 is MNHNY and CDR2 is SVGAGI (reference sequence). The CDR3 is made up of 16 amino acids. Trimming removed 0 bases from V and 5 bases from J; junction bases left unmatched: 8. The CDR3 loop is CASSYSKRTGPTEAFF. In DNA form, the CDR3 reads TGTGCCAGCAGTTACTCGAAACGGACAGGGCCGACTGAAGCTTTCTTT.

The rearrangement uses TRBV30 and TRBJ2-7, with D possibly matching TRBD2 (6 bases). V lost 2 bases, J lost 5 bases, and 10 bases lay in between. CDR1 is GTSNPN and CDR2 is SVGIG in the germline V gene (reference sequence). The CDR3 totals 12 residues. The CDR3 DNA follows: TGTGCCTGGAGTTTGGGGGGTGACGAGCAGTACTTC. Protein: CAWSLGGDEQYF.

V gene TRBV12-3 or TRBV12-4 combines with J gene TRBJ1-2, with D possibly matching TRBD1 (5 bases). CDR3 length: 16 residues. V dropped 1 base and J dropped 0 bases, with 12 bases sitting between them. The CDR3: CASSLDEGRSNYGYTF. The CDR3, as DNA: TGTGCCAGCAGTTTAGACGAGGGGAGGTCTAACTATGGCTACACCTTC.

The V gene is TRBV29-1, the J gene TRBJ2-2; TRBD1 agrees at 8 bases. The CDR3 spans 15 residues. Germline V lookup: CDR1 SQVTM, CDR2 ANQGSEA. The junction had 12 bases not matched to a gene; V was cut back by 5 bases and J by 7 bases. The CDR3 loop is CSVRVGQGGGGELFF. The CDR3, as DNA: TGCAGCGTTAGAGTTGGACAGGGCGGTGGCGGGGAGCTGTTTTTT.

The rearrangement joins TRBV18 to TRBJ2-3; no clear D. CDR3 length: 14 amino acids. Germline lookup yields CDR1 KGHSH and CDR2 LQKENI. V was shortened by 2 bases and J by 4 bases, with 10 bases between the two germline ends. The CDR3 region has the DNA TGTGCCAGCTCACCATTTGAACAGTCAGATACGCAGTATTTT. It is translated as CASSPFEQSDTQYF. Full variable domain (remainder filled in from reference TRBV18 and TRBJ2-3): NAGVMQNPRHLVRRRGQEARLRCSPMKGHSHVYWYRQLPEEGLKFMVYLQKENIIDESGMPKERFSAEFPKEGPSILRIQQVVRGDSAAYFCASSPFEQSDTQYFGPGTRLTVL.

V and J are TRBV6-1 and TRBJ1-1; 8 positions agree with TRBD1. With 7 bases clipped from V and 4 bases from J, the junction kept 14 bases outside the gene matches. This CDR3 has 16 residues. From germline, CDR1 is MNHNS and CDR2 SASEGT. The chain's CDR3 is CASTRGGNRGSTEAFF. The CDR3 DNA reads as TGTGCCAGCACGCGGGGAGGGAACAGGGGGAGCACTGAAGCTTTCTTT.

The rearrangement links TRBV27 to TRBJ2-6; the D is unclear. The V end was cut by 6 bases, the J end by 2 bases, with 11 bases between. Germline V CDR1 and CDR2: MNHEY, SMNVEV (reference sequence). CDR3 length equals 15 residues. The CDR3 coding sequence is TGTGCCAGCAGGACCTTCTTAGCTGGGGCCAACGTCCTGACTTTC. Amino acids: CASRTFLAGANVLTF.

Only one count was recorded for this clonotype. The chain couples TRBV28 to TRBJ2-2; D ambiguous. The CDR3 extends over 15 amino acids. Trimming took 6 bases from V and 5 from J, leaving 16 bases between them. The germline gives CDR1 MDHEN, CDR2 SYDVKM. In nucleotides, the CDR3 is TGTGCCAGCAGACCTGTAGGGAAGGGAACCGGGGAGCTGTTTTTT. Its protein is CASRPVGKGTGELFF.

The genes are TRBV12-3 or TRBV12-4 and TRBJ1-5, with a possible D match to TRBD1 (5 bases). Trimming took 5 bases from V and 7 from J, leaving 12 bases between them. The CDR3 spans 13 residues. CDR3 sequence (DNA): TGTGCCAGCAGTGATTCAGGGTACCAGCCCCAGCATTTT. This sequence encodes CASSDSGYQPQHF.

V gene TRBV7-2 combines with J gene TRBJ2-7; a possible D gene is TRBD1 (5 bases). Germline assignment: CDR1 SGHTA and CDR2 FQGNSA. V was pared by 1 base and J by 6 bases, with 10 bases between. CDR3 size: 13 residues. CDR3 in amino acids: CASSLEGWGEQYF. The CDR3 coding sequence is TGTGCCAGCAGCTTAGAGGGGTGGGGCGAGCAGTACTTC.

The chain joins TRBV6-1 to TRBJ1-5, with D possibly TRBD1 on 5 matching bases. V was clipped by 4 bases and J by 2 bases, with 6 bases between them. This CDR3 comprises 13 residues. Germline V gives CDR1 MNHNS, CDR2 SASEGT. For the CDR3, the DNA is TGTGCCAGCAGTGGAGGGGGCAATCAGCCCCAGCATTTT. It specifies CASSGGGNQPQHF.

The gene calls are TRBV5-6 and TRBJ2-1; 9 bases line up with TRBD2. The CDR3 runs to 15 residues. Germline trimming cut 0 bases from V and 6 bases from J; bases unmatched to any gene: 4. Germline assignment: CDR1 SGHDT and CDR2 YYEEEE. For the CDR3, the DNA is TGTGCCAGCAGCTTGGGGCCAGCGGGGGGCAATGAGCAGTTCTTC. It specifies CASSLGPAGGNEQFF.

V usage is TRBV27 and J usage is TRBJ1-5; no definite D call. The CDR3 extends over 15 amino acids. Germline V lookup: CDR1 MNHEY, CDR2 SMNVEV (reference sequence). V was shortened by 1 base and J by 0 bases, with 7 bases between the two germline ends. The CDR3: CASSLYVNSNQPQHF. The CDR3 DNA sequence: TGTGCCAGCAGTTTATACGTTAATAGCAATCAGCCCCAGCATTTT.

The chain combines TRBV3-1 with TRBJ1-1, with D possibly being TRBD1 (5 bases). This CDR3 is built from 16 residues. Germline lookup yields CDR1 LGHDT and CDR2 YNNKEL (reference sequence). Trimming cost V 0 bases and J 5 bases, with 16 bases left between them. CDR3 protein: CASSQDWGAGATEAFF. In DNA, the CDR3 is TGTGCCAGCAGCCAAGATTGGGGCGCAGGCGCTACTGAAGCTTTCTTT.

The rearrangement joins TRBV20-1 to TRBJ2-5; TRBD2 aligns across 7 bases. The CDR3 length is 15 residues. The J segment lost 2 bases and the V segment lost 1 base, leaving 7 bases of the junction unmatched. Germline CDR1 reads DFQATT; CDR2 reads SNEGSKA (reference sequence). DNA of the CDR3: TGCAGTGCTAGAGTCGTCCTAGCGGTTCAAGAGACCCAGTACTTC. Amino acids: CSARVVLAVQETQYF.

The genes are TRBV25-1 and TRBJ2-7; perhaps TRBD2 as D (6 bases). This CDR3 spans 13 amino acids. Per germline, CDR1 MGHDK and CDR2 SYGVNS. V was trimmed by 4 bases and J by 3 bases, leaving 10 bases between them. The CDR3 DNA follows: TGTGCCAGCAGTGGGTTGGGACTCTACGAGCAGTACTTC. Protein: CASSGLGLYEQYF.

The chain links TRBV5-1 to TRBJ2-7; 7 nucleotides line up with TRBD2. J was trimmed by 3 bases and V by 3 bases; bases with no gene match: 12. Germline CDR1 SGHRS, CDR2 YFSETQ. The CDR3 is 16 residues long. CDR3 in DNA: TGCGCCAGCAGCTCCGATAGCGGGCAGAAACTCTACGAGCAGTACTTC. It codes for CASSSDSGQKLYEQYF.

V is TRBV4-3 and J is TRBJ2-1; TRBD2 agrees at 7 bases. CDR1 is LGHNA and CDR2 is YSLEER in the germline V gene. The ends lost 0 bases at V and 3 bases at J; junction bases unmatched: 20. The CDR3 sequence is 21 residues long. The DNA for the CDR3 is TGCGCCAGCAGCCAAGACATCTTTCCACTAGTCGCGGGAGTACTCTACAATGAGCAGTTCTTC. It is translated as CASSQDIFPLVAGVLYNEQFF.

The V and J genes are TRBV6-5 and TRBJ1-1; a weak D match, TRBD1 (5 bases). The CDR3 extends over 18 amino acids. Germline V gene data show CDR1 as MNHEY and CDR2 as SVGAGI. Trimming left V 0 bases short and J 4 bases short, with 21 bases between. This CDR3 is CASSYSIGGGGLSTEAFF. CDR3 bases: TGTGCCAGCAGTTACTCGATTGGTGGGGGTGGTCTGAGCACTGAAGCTTTCTTT.

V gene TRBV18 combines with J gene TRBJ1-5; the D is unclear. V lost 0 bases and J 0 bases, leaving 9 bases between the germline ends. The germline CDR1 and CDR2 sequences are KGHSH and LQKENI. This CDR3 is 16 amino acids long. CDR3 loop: CASSPPGSYSNQPQHF. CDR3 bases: TGTGCCAGCTCACCACCGGGAAGTTATAGCAATCAGCCCCAGCATTTT.